This is a list of T cell receptor beta chains from one sample in a study of neurological immune-mediated disorders. Using its own MiXCR run on the 5' RACE reads, TCRdb lists one record per CDR3 protein. The sample shows tens of thousands of distinct CDR3 sequences, about a tenth of them seen only once. The sequenced material came from PBMCs. These receptors came from a man in his forties in good health. The CDR3 runs from the conserved cysteine through the conserved F or W. The D gene is left open where the match is weak. The size field is filled for only some rows; it gives once, few, many or a size class.

J: TRBJ2-3; D: -; V: TRBV29-1; length: 16; size: many; DNA: TGCAGCGTTGCCCCGTGGTACAGGGATGGCACAGATACGCAGTATTTT; CDR3: CSVAPWYRDGTDTQYF
J: TRBJ2-2; D: -; V: TRBV7-2; length: 12; size: many; DNA: TGTGCCAGCAGGACCCAACAGGGGGAGCTGTTTTTT; CDR3: CASRTQQGELFF
J: TRBJ1-1; D: TRBD1; V: TRBV7-3; length: 17; size: many; DNA: TGTGCCAGCAGCCAGCCCAGGAAGGACAGGGGGCGGGAATGGGCTTTCTTT; CDR3: CASSQPRKDRGREWAFF
J: TRBJ1-2; D: -; V: TRBV20-1; length: 16; size: many; DNA: TGCAGTGCTAGAGATATAACGGGGGTTAACACCTATGGCTACACCTTC; CDR3: CSARDITGVNTYGYTF
J: TRBJ1-2; D: -; V: TRBV5-1; length: 16; size: large; DNA: TGCGCCAGCAGCTTGTCAGGGGCTGCGGGAAACTATGGCTACACCTTC; CDR3: CASSLSGAAGNYGYTF
J: TRBJ2-7; D: TRBD2; V: TRBV20-1; length: 13; size: few; DNA: TGCAGTGCTAGAGTGCGGGAGCGGCTGGAGCAGTACTTC; CDR3: CSARVRERLEQYF
J: TRBJ2-1; D: TRBD1; V: TRBV5-1; length: 15; size: many; DNA: TGCGCCAGCAGATGGGGGACAGGGGCCTACAATGAGCAGTTCTTC; CDR3: CASRWGTGAYNEQFF
J: TRBJ1-2; D: TRBD1; V: TRBV5-1; length: 17; size: many; DNA: TGCGCCAGCAGCTTATCGGTAGGGACAGGGATGAACTATGGCTACACCTTC; CDR3: CASSLSVGTGMNYGYTF
J: TRBJ2-7; D: TRBD1; V: TRBV7-2; length: 15; size: many; DNA: TGTGCCAGCAGCTTGGGGACAGGGTTTACCTACGAGCAGTACTTC; CDR3: CASSLGTGFTYEQYF
J: TRBJ2-1; D: -; V: TRBV5-1; length: 15; size: many; DNA: TGCGCCAGCAGCTTGGATAACAGAAACTACAATGAGCAGTTCTTC; CDR3: CASSLDNRNYNEQFF
J: TRBJ2-7; D: -; V: TRBV12-3/TRBV12-4; length: 12; size: many; DNA: TGTGCCAGCAGTGAGGACTACCACGAGCAGTACTTC; CDR3: CASSEDYHEQYF
J: TRBJ2-4; D: TRBD1; V: TRBV5-5; length: 15; size: many; DNA: TGTGCCAGCAGCCCCAGACAGGGTTCGCGTGGTTTTCAGTACTTC; CDR3: CASSPRQGSRGFQYF
J: TRBJ1-2; D: TRBD1; V: TRBV30; length: 12; size: many; DNA: TGTGCCTGGAGTTATCCAGGGGGAGGCTACACCTTC; CDR3: CAWSYPGGGYTF
J: TRBJ2-5; D: TRBD2; V: TRBV20-1; length: 14; size: many; DNA: TGCAGTGCTAGAGTTGGGGGGGTCCAAGAGACCCAGTACTTC; CDR3: CSARVGGVQETQYF
J: TRBJ2-2; D: -; V: TRBV18; length: 12; size: many; DNA: TGTGCCAGCTCACCCTCACCGGCGGAGCTGTTTTTT; CDR3: CASSPSPAELFF
J: TRBJ2-7; D: TRBD2; V: TRBV20-1; length: 16; size: medium-sized; DNA: TGCAGTGCCGAGCTAGAGATGACTAGCGGGGCCTACGAGCAGTACTTC; CDR3: CSAELEMTSGAYEQYF
J: TRBJ1-2; D: -; V: TRBV20-1; length: 13; size: many; DNA: TGCAGTGCTAGCCTCTTTGGGAACTATGGCTACACCTTC; CDR3: CSASLFGNYGYTF
J: TRBJ1-5; D: -; V: TRBV5-7; length: 15; size: many; DNA: TGTGCCAGCAGCGCTTGGCCGGGGGGCAATCAGCCCCAGCATTTT; CDR3: CASSAWPGGNQPQHF
J: TRBJ2-5; D: -; V: TRBV3-1; length: 13; size: -; DNA: TGTGCCAGCAGCCATCTAGCTGTTGAGACCCAGTACTTC; CDR3: CASSHLAVETQYF
J: TRBJ1-2; D: -; V: TRBV6-1; length: 12; size: many; DNA: TGTGCCAGCACCGGACAGCTCTATGGCTACACCTTC; CDR3: CASTGQLYGYTF
J: TRBJ2-2; D: -; V: TRBV20-1; length: 15; size: -; DNA: TGCAGTGCTAGACTTGTGGGGGCAAGCACCGGGGAGCTGTTTTTT; CDR3: CSARLVGASTGELFF
J: TRBJ2-7; D: TRBD2; V: TRBV20-1; length: 14; size: many; DNA: TGCAGTGCTCGCCTAAGCGGGAGAGCGGGTGAGCAGTACTTC; CDR3: CSARLSGRAGEQYF
J: TRBJ2-2; D: -; V: TRBV7-2; length: 15; size: -; DNA: TGTGCCAGCAGACCGGACAGCGGTACAACCGGGGAGCTGTTTTTT; CDR3: CASRPDSGTTGELFF
J: TRBJ2-1; D: TRBD1; V: TRBV9; length: 15; size: many; DNA: TGTGCCAGCAGCGTAGACAGGGGGAATTACAATGAGCAGTTCTTC; CDR3: CASSVDRGNYNEQFF
J: TRBJ2-3; D: -; V: TRBV20-1; length: 14; size: many; DNA: TGCAGTGCTAGAGAATCCCGGGAAAGGGATACGCAGTATTTT; CDR3: CSARESRERDTQYF